The 9 T cell receptor beta chains in this list originate from one sample, sequenced in a study of T-cell memory formation after mild COVID-19 (dated by TCRdb to the early 2020s). Libraries were constructed by 5' RACE. These reads were obtained on an Illumina NovaSeq 6000. TCRdb handled the public reads itself, with Q25 trimming in fastp and clone calling in MiXCR, and kept productive beta chains. Every entry covers one CDR3 protein and lists the most common genes and DNA from its rows. The sample yields about 430,000 distinct CDR3 sequences; roughly 18% were counted once. Of the sample, about a fifth is held by the ten largest clones. Sequencing was done on a sample of PBMCs or a T cell subset sorted from them (not recorded which). The receptors were gathered from a man aged 18 to 30 who had mild COVID-19 (a few samples of this study predate the infection). The sample titles of this study are shuffled in the database, so cell type and time point are left out; the donor was told from shared clones.

The gene calls are TRBV3-1 and TRBJ2-5; D unclear. Trimming pared 4 bases from V and 2 bases from J, leaving 23 bases between. The CDR3 is 18 residues long. Germline CDR1 reads LGHDT; CDR2 reads YNNKEL (reference sequence). The CDR3 DNA sequence: TGTGCCAGCAGCCTCACCCCACCGGCGTCTAGGAGACAAGAGACCCAGTACTTC. It translates to CASSLTPPASRRQETQYF.

This clonotype came up a few times. The V call is TRBV9, the J call TRBJ2-1; TRBD2 matches at 8 bases. V lost 0 bases, J lost 4 bases, and 6 bases stayed unmatched. The CDR3 covers 16 residues. The germline V gene has CDR1 SGDLS and CDR2 YYNGEE. CDR3 sequence: CASSVGGGGQYNEQFF. DNA of the CDR3: TGTGCCAGCAGCGTAGGCGGCGGGGGGCAATACAATGAGCAGTTCTTC.

This clonotype was found many times. The chain combines TRBV12-3 or TRBV12-4 with TRBJ2-3; the match to TRBD2 covers 10 bases. The CDR3 loop spans 15 amino acids. Losses at the gene ends were 6 bases for V and 1 base for J; bases not matched to a gene: 4. The CDR3 loop is CASRIAGGGTDTQYF. The DNA of the CDR3 is TGTGCCAGCAGGATAGCGGGGGGCGGCACAGATACGCAGTATTTT.

The chain is built from TRBV29-1 and TRBJ1-2, with D maybe TRBD1 (5 bases). Germline V lookup: CDR1 SQVTM, CDR2 ANQGSEA. The V end was cut by 5 bases, the J end by 12 bases, with 25 bases between. The CDR3 length is 14 residues. CDR3 bases: TGCAGCGTTCGGTTGTTGATTTCTGGCGGGGCTCACACCTTC. Its translation is CSVRLLISGGAHTF. Based on the CDR3 plus reference TRBV29-1 and TRBJ1-2, the full variable domain is SAVISQKPSRDICQRGTSLTIQCQVDSQVTMMFWYRQQPGQSLTLIATANQGSEATYESGFVIDKFPISRPNLTFSTLTVSNMSPEDSSIYLCSVRLLISGGAHTFGSGTRLTVV.

This clonotype was counted between two and nine times. The chain uses TRBV5-1 and TRBJ2-2; D uncertain. The CDR3 consists of 15 residues. Deletions cut 0 bases from V and 2 bases from J, with 8 bases between. Germline V gene lookup returns CDR1 SGHRS and CDR2 YFSETQ. CDR3 nucleotides: TGCGCCAGCAGCTTGGATTTTATCAACACCGGGGAGCTGTTTTTT. Amino acid sequence: CASSLDFINTGELFF.

The V call is TRBV4-3, the J call TRBJ2-7; unclear D gene. There are 15 residues in the CDR3. The germline gives CDR1 LGHNA, CDR2 YSLEER. V was trimmed by 4 bases and J by 3 bases, leaving 16 bases between them. CDR3 coding DNA: TGCGCCAGCAGCCCCCAGGCCCTCGGTGGCTACGAGCAGTACTTC. As protein: CASSPQALGGYEQYF.

The gene calls are TRBV10-3 and TRBJ1-1; D possibly corresponds to TRBD1 (5 bases). The CDR3 covers 13 residues. The ends were cut back, 6 bases at V and 11 bases at J, with 19 bases in the middle. Germline loops: CDR1 ENHRY, CDR2 SYGVKD. Here the CDR3 DNA reads TGTGCCATCAGAGAACCGACAGTGAATGGGGCTTTCTTT. Amino acid sequence: CAIREPTVNGAFF.

This clonotype was observed a handful of times. The V and J genes are TRBV12-3 or TRBV12-4 and TRBJ2-5; unclear D gene. This CDR3 spans 12 amino acids. V shed 6 bases and J shed 7 bases, with 12 bases lying between them. This CDR3 reads CASSPPMGTQYF. The CDR3 DNA follows: TGTGCCAGCAGCCCGCCAATGGGGACCCAGTACTTC.

This clonotype was recorded once. The junction does not match germline at one end; this may be a read error. This chain connects TRBV12-3 or TRBV12-4 to TRBJ1-1, with 8 bases aligning to TRBD1. CDR3 length: 14 residues. Here the CDR3 reads CASSDRQGNPEAFF. The DNA of the CDR3 is TGTGCCAGCAGTGACCGACAGGGGAACCCTGAAGCTTTCTTT.